Listed below are T cell receptor beta chains from one sample, sequenced in a study of T cell responses to AZD1222 COVID-19 vaccine. The table came from immunoSEQ multiplex PCR; TCRdb's copy has only in-frame clones and leaves some out. The sample lists just over 150,000 clones, over 90% occurring once. Here the sequenced sample was peripheral blood, taken 28 days after the second AZD1222 dose. The receptors here all came from an adult who received the AZD1222 COVID-19 vaccine. Each CDR3 is given with its conserved first and last residue. D genes are given only for firm matches. Rows may omit the clone size; those that give it use once, few, many or a size class.

clone_size cdr3_length j_call d_call v_call cdr3_aa cdr3_nt
. 14 TRBJ2-5 TRBD2 TRBV30 CAWRTSGAGETQYF TGTGCCTGGAGGACTAGCGGAGCAGGGGAGACCCAGTACTTC
. 14 TRBJ1-4 . TRBV30 CAYRGRGRNEKLFF TGTGCCTACCGCGGGAGGGGTCGGAATGAAAAACTGTTTTTT
. 16 TRBJ2-4 . TRBV11-2 CASSRTSQGAKNIQYF TGTGCCAGCAGCCGGACCTCTCAGGGAGCCAAAAACATTCAGTACTTC
. 18 TRBJ2-6 . TRBV12-1 CASSTTSGRLYGANVLTF TGTGCCAGCAGCACGACTAGCGGGAGATTGTATGGGGCCAACGTCCTGACTTTC
. 15 TRBJ1-2 TRBD1 TRBV28 CASSFGTALSYGYTF TGTGCCAGCAGTTTTGGGACAGCATTATCCTATGGCTACACCTTC
. 15 TRBJ1-1 . TRBV5-1 CASSFWANGNTEAFF TGCGCCAGCAGCTTTTGGGCTAACGGGAACACTGAAGCTTTCTTT
. 13 TRBJ1-1 . TRBV14 CASSQAENTEAFF TGTGCCAGCAGCCAAGCTGAAAACACTGAAGCTTTCTTT
. 11 TRBJ2-1 . TRBV5-1 CASSLSYEQFF TGCGCCAGCAGCTTGTCATATGAGCAGTTCTTC
. 14 TRBJ1-1 . TRBV11-3 CASSARGPNTEAFF TGTGCCAGCAGCGCCAGGGGACCGAACACTGAAGCTTTCTTT
once 17 TRBJ1-2 . TRBV7-2 CASSPQGSGPMGYGYTF TGTGCCAGCAGCCCCCAAGGGTCGGGTCCGATGGGCTATGGCTACACCTTC
. 15 TRBJ1-1 TRBD1 TRBV28 CASRQPGQRNTEAFF TGTGCCAGCAGGCAGCCGGGACAGAGGAACACTGAAGCTTTCTTT
. 17 TRBJ1-3 . TRBV15 CATSRSGTQGPGNTIYF TGTGCCACCAGCAGATCCGGGACTCAAGGACCTGGAAACACCATATATTTT
. 15 TRBJ1-6 TRBD1 TRBV2 CASSGTGGKGSPLHF TGTGCCAGCAGTGGGACAGGGGGTAAAGGTTCACCCCTCCACTTT
. 16 TRBJ2-1 . TRBV19 CASRAFRDGAYNEQFF TGTGCCAGTAGGGCCTTCCGGGACGGAGCCTACAATGAGCAGTTCTTC
once 13 TRBJ2-5 . TRBV6-4 CASSRDTGETQYF TGTGCCAGCAGCCGGGACACGGGAGAGACCCAGTACTTC
. 12 TRBJ2-2 . TRBV6-5 CASSYSTGELFF TGTGCCAGCAGTTACAGCACCGGGGAGCTGTTTTTT
. 14 TRBJ1-4 TRBD1 TRBV3-1/TRBV3-2 CASSRGQSNEKLFF TGTGCCAGCAGCCGGGGACAGAGTAATGAAAAACTGTTTTTT
. 11 TRBJ2-1 . TRBV5-1 CASSSYSEQFF TGCGCCAGCAGTTCGTATAGTGAGCAGTTCTTC
once 15 TRBJ1-2 TRBD1 TRBV6-5 CASSQGAASNYGYTF TGTGCCAGCAGTCAGGGGGCGGCCTCTAACTATGGCTACACCTTC
few 15 TRBJ1-4 . TRBV27 CASSLTARGDEKLFF TGTGCCAGCAGTTTAACGGCCCGAGGGGATGAAAAACTGTTTTTT
. 13 TRBJ1-5 . TRBV5-1 CASSVSGNQPQHF TGCGCCAGCAGCGTATCCGGGAATCAGCCCCAGCATTTT
many 14 TRBJ1-1 . TRBV7-9 CASRDGRKLGEAFF TGTGCCAGCAGGGACGGACGGAAGCTCGGTGAAGCTTTCTTT
. 16 TRBJ1-6 . TRBV15 CATSRVAGANNSPLHF TGTGCCACCAGCAGAGTGGCAGGCGCCAATAATTCACCCCTCCACTTT
. 13 TRBJ2-2 . TRBV5-1 CASSLQEAGELFF TGCGCCAGCAGCCTACAGGAGGCCGGGGAGCTGTTTTTT
. 12 TRBJ2-5 . TRBV5-4 CASSLAARTQYF TGTGCCAGCAGCTTGGCCGCCCGTACCCAGTACTTC
. 14 TRBJ1-1 . TRBV5-4 CASSLKIAGQEAFF TGTGCCAGCAGCTTGAAGATCGCAGGCCAGGAAGCTTTCTTT
. 15 TRBJ2-2 . TRBV27 CASTPRGWNTGELFF TGTGCCAGCACCCCGAGGGGGTGGAACACCGGGGAGCTGTTTTTT
. 14 TRBJ1-1 TRBD1 TRBV6-5 CATLRGDFYTEAFF TGTGCCACGCTCAGGGGGGACTTCTACACTGAAGCTTTCTTT
. 14 TRBJ1-1 . TRBV6-5 CASSYSGGQTEAFF TGTGCCAGCAGTTACTCAGGGGGGCAGACTGAAGCTTTCTTT
once 14 TRBJ1-4 TRBD1 TRBV27 CASSPRGQGLGLFF TGTGCCAGCAGTCCTAGGGGACAGGGGCTGGGTCTGTTTTTT
. 16 TRBJ1-5 . TRBV19 CASSSGTGARNQPQHF TGTGCCAGTAGTAGCGGAACGGGGGCCCGCAATCAGCCCCAGCATTTT
. 15 TRBJ1-6 . TRBV5-6 CASSLKGSYNSPLHF TGTGCCAGCAGCTTGAAGGGCTCCTATAATTCACCCCTCCACTTT
. 14 TRBJ2-5 TRBD1 TRBV5-6 CASSKTGGKETQYF TGTGCCAGCAGCAAAACAGGGGGCAAGGAGACCCAGTACTTC
once 16 TRBJ1-5 TRBD1 TRBV7-9 CASSLVIGQENQPQHF TGTGCCAGCAGCTTAGTGATTGGACAGGAGAATCAGCCCCAGCATTTT
. 16 TRBJ2-7 . TRBV7-8 CASSLVAGTKSYEQYF TGTGCCAGCAGCTTAGTGGCTGGGACAAAATCCTACGAGCAGTACTTC
. 13 TRBJ2-3 . TRBV18 CASSRVNTDTQYF TGTGCCAGCTCACGAGTGAACACAGATACGCAGTATTTT
. 14 TRBJ2-7 . TRBV13 CASRARYYSYEQYF TGTGCCAGCAGGGCGAGGTATTACTCCTACGAGCAGTACTTC
. 15 TRBJ1-1 . TRBV5-1 CASSLGRGPSAEAFF TGCGCCAGCAGCTTGGGTAGGGGCCCATCCGCTGAAGCTTTCTTT
. 13 TRBJ1-2 . TRBV14 CASSQGGTYGYTF TGTGCCAGCAGCCAAGGGGGCACCTATGGCTACACCTTC
. 18 TRBJ1-2 TRBD1 TRBV9 CASSPMAPIRDRYYGYTF TGTGCCAGCAGCCCAATGGCCCCTATCCGGGACAGGTACTATGGCTACACCTTC
. 13 TRBJ1-4 . TRBV6-6 CASSFGASTELFF TGTGCCAGCAGTTTCGGGGCCTCGACGGAACTGTTTTTT
. 15 TRBJ2-3 TRBD2 TRBV7-2 CASSLSGTTTDTQYF TGTGCCAGCAGCTTATCAGGGACTACCACAGATACGCAGTATTTT
. 16 TRBJ2-5 TRBD1 TRBV28 CASSLETGSKRETQYF TGTGCCAGCAGTTTGGAGACAGGGAGCAAAAGGGAGACCCAGTACTTC
. 12 TRBJ2-7 . TRBV29-1 CSAGGGSYEQYF TGCAGCGCCGGTGGGGGTTCCTACGAGCAGTACTTC
. 12 TRBJ1-2 . TRBV12-3/TRBV12-4 CASSWDLYGYTF TGTGCCAGCAGTTGGGACCTCTATGGCTACACCTTC
. 15 TRBJ2-7 TRBD2 TRBV5-1 CASSPTAGGDYEQYF TGCGCCAGCAGCCCGACCGCGGGAGGGGACTACGAGCAGTACTTC
. 13 TRBJ1-1 . TRBV5-6 CASSQVSGTEAFF TGTGCCAGCAGTCAAGTCTCGGGCACTGAAGCTTTCTTT
once 13 TRBJ2-2 . TRBV19 CASTLGGSGELFF TGTGCCAGTACCTTGGGGGGATCCGGGGAGCTGTTTTTT
. 14 TRBJ2-7 . TRBV30 CAWRPGGDAYEQYF TGTGCCTGGAGACCCGGTGGGGACGCCTACGAGCAGTACTTC
. 14 TRBJ1-1 . TRBV4-1 CASSHRPLNTEAFF TGCGCCAGCAGCCACAGGCCCCTGAACACTGAAGCTTTCTTT
. 17 TRBJ1-5 . TRBV4-1 CASSQTTNRDAVQPQHF TGCGCCAGCAGCCAAACAACTAACCGGGACGCAGTTCAGCCCCAGCATTTT
. 14 TRBJ2-7 . TRBV19 CASSIETGFNEQYF TGTGCCAGTAGTATCGAAACAGGGTTCAACGAGCAGTACTTC
. 14 TRBJ1-3 . TRBV2 CASSEQGSRNTIYF TGTGCCAGCAGTGAGCAGGGCTCTAGAAACACCATATATTTT
. 15 TRBJ1-1 . TRBV2 CASKMRQRTNYEAFF TGTGCCAGCAAGATGCGACAGAGGACCAACTATGAAGCTTTCTTT
. 13 TRBJ1-1 . TRBV10-3 CAIGEGQGTEAFF TGTGCCATCGGGGAGGGGCAGGGTACTGAAGCTTTCTTT